This TCR beta chain is drawn from a study of cytomegalovirus exposure and HLA in healthy donors. Notes on the study in general: In a later analysis, first-cohort TCR clusters were found to tend to co-occur in the 120 or so validation repertoires. The investigators catalogued 164 TCR beta chains as cytomegalovirus-associated. Diagnosis of cytomegalovirus status made by the classifier reportedly showed high specificity and sensitivity.

Clones were read by immunoSEQ multiplex PCR, and TCRdb kept only the in-frame ones, dropping some. The sample records over 150,000 clones, nearly 90% being singletons. The ends were cut back, 6 bases at V and 3 bases at J, with 6 bases in the middle. The CDR3 totals 11 residues. Germline V gene sequence: CDR1 SNHLY, CDR2 FYNNEI. Points on this clone: Its antigen remains unknown.

It was the roughly 130-subject validation cohort, separate from the approximately 620-subject first cohort, to which the donors belonged. This sequence joins TRBV2 and TRBJ2-7; D is uncertain. This clonotype was sampled from a woman between 18 and 30 years old in good health and CMV-seropositive. Sequencing was carried out using PBMCs. The CDR3 sequence is CASRSVYEQYF. The CDR3 DNA follows: TGTGCCAGCAGGAGCGTCTACGAGCAGTACTTC.